This passage covers 4 T cell receptor beta chains from one sample sequenced in a study of T cell responses to AZD1222 COVID-19 vaccine. Using immunoSEQ multiplex PCR, the repertoire was profiled, and TCRdb retains in-frame clones only, with some absent. Among over 85,000 clones, roughly 85% were seen once, and the ten largest hold under 3.5%. Sequenced here: peripheral blood, sampled on day 0 of AZD1222 vaccination. These receptors all stem from an adult in good health.

The V and J genes are TRBV7-2 and TRBJ2-3; D may be TRBD2 (5 bases). This CDR3 contains 14 residues. Germline loops: CDR1 SGHTA, CDR2 FQGNSA. Trimming took 1 base from V and 4 from J, leaving 9 bases between them. The chain's CDR3 is CASSLDPGADTQYF. The DNA for the CDR3 is TGTGCCAGCAGCTTAGACCCCGGGGCAGATACGCAGTATTTT. Full variable domain (remainder filled in from reference TRBV7-2 and TRBJ2-3): GAGVSQSPSNKVTEKGKDVELRCDPISGHTALYWYRQSLGQGLEFLIYFQGNSAPDKSGLPSDRFSAERTGGSVSTLTIQRTQQEDSAVYLCASSLDPGADTQYFGPGTRLTVL.

The chain combines TRBV29-1 with TRBJ2-7, with D possibly being TRBD1 (6 bases). The V gene's germline CDR1 is SQVTM and CDR2 ANQGSEA. The CDR3 is 14 residues long. V lost 4 bases and J 5 bases, leaving 18 bases between the germline ends. CDR3 DNA: TGCAGCGTTGTCGTCGGCAGGGGATTGCACGAGCAGTACTTC. Translated: CSVVVGRGLHEQYF.

The chain has TRBV5-8 and TRBJ1-2, with 8 positions matching TRBD1. V trimming: 0 bases; J trimming: 5 bases; junction bases outside the gene matches: 6. This CDR3 is 15 amino acids long. Germline V gene sequence: CDR1 SGHTS, CDR2 YDEGEE. The CDR3 loop is CASSLAGTGGYGYTF. CDR3 in DNA: TGTGCCAGCAGCTTGGCCGGGACAGGAGGGTATGGCTACACCTTC.

The chain carries TRBV7-8 and TRBJ2-7; a weak D match, TRBD1 (6 bases). The CDR3 is 12 residues long. CDR1 and CDR2 (germline): SGHVS, FQNEAQ. The CDR3 here is CAWGQALYEQYF. In DNA form, the CDR3 reads TGTGCTTGGGGGCAGGCGCTCTACGAGCAGTACTTC.